This T cell receptor beta chain was observed in a study of blood T cell repertoires in COVID-19. In the study's own analysis: Nucleated cell number was recorded as an estimate derived from reference gene primer amplification. Profiled with immunoSEQ multiplex PCR; TCRdb holds only in-frame clones, not every one. That table gives V, J and clone size, and the DNA gave D and trimming. The repertoire holds around 200,000 clones, with approximately 91% as singletons. There are a few counts of this clone. Two consecutive negative NP/OP PCR tests, clearance, or resolved symptoms defined Cohort 3 recovery. CDR3 length: 14 residues. Trimming took 3 bases from V and 5 from J, leaving 8 bases between them. From germline, CDR1 is MNHEY and CDR2 SMNVEV (reference sequence).

The sample taken for sequencing was PBMCs or T cells enriched from blood (not recorded which). The clonotype comes from a woman under 30 who had recovered from COVID-19. The genes are TRBV27 and TRBJ1-6; D perhaps matches TRBD1 (6 bases). The CDR3 DNA is TGTGCCAGCAGTTTGGGGGCAAATAATTCACCCCTCCACTTT. Its protein product is CASSLGANNSPLHF.